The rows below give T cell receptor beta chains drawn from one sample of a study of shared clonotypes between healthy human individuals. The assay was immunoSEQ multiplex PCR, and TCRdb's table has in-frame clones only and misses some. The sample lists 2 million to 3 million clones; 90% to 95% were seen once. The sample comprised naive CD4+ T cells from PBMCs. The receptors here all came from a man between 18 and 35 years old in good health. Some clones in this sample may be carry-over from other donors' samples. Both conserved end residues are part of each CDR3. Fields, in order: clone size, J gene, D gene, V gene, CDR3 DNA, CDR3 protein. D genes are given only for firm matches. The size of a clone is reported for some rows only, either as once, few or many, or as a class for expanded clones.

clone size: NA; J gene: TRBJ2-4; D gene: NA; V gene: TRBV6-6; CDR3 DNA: TGTGCCAGCAGTCCCACGGACCCACTCAAAAACATTCAGTACTTC; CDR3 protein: CASSPTDPLKNIQYF
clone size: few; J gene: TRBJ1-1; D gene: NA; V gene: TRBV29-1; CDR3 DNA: TGCAGCGTTGCCCATTGGGGGGATAACACTGAAGCTTTCTTT; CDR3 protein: CSVAHWGDNTEAFF
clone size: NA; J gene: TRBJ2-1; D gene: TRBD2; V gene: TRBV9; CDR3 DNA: TGTGCCAGCAGCGTCGGCGGGGGAGTTTACAATGAGCAGTTCTTC; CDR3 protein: CASSVGGGVYNEQFF
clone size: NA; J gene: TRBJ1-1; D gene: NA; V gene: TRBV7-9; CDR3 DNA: TGTGCCAGCAGCTCCCGACGTTACACTGAAGCTTTCTTT; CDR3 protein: CASSSRRYTEAFF
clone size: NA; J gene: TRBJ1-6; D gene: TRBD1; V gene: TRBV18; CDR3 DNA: TGTGCCAGCTCACGTTCGGACAGGGGTTCTTCACCCCTCCACTTT; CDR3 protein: CASSRSDRGSSPLHF
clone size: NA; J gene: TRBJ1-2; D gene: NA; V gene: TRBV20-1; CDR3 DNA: TGCAGTGCTAGAGCAGGATTTGGCTACACCTTC; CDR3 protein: CSARAGFGYTF
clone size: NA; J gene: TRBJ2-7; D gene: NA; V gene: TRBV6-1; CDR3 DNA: TGTGCCAGCAGCTTCGCCGGGACCGCAAGCGAGCAGTACTTC; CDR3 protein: CASSFAGTASEQYF
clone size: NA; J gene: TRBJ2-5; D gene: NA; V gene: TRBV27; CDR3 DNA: TGTGCCAGCAGTTTAGACACCCGGCGGCAAGAGACCCAGTACTTC; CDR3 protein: CASSLDTRRQETQYF
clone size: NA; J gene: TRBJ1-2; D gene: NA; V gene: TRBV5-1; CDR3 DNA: TGCGCCAGCAGCTATGACCAGGACAGATATGGCTACACCTTC; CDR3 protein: CASSYDQDRYGYTF
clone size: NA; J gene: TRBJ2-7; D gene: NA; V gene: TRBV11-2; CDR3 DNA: TGTGCCAGCACCTTCCCATACCGGCAGGGAGTTCTCTACGAGCAGTACTTC; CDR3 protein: CASTFPYRQGVLYEQYF
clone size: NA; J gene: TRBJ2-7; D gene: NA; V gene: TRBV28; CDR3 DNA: TGTGCCAGCAGTTTATTTCCAGGATCATACGAGCAGTACTTC; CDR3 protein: CASSLFPGSYEQYF
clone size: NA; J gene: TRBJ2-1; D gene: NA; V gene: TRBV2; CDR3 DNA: TGTGCCAGCAGTGTGTATAGCGGTGAGCAGTTCTTC; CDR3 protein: CASSVYSGEQFF
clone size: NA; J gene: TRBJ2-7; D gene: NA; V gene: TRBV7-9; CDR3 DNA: TGTGCCAGCAGCCCCGGGGCGTTTCGCTCCTACGAGCAGTACTTC; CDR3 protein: CASSPGAFRSYEQYF
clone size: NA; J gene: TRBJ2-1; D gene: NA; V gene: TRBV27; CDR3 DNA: TGTGCCAGCAAGGTCCCCGGGAGACAAACCTACAATGAGCAGTTCTTC; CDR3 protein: CASKVPGRQTYNEQFF
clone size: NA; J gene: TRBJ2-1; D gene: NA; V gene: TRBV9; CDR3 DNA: TGTGCCAGCAGCGTAGATCCTACCACCTACAATGAGCAGTTCTTC; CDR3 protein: CASSVDPTTYNEQFF
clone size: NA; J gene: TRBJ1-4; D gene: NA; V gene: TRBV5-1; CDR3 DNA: TGCGCCAGCAGCTTGGAGCCAACTAATGAAAAACTGTTTTTT; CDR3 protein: CASSLEPTNEKLFF
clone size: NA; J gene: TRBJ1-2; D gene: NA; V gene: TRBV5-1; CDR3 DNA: TGCGCCAGCAGCGCCACCGGGCCCTTCTATGGCTACACCTTC; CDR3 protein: CASSATGPFYGYTF
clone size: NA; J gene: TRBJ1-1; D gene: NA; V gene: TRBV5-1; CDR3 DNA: TGCGCCAGCAGCCCCGCCCGGGGGGATAACACTGAAGCTTTCTTT; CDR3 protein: CASSPARGDNTEAFF
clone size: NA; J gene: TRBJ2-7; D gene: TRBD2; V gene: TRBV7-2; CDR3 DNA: TGTGCCAGCAGCTTATCCCCTACCACTAGCGGCTACGAGCAGTACTTC; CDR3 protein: CASSLSPTTSGYEQYF
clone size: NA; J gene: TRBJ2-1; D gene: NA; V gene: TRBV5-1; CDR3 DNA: TGCGCCAGCAGGCCGGTGGGCGGGCCCTCCTACAATGAGCAGTTCTTC; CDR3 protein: CASRPVGGPSYNEQFF
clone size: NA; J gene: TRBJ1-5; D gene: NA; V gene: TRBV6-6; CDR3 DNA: TGTGCCAGCAGTTACTCGATAGATCAGCCCCAGCATTTT; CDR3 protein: CASSYSIDQPQHF
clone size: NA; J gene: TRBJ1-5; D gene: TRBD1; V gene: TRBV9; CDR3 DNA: TGTGCCAGCAGCCCCTGGACAGGGGGCGAGGACAATCAGCCCCAGCATTTT; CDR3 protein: CASSPWTGGEDNQPQHF
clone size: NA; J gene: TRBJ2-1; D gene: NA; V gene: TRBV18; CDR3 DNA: TGTGCCAGCTCACCACCGGATCAGTACAATGAGCAGTTCTTC; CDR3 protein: CASSPPDQYNEQFF
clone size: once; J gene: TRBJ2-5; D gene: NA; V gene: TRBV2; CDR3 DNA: TGTGCCAGCAGTCTACAGGGTGGGAGCCAAGAGACCCAGTACTTC; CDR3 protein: CASSLQGGSQETQYF
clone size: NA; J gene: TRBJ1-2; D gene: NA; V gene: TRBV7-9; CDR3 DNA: TGTGCCAGCAGCTCAGGGACGGACGATAACTATGGCTACACCTTC; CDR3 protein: CASSSGTDDNYGYTF
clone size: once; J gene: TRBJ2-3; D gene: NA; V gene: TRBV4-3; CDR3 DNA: TGCGCCAGCCGTCGGGACTTCACAGATACGCAGTATTTT; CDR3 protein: CASRRDFTDTQYF
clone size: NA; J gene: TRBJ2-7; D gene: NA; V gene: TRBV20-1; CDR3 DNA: TGCAGTGCCCACGGGGTTCGCGAGCAGTACTTC; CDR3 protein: CSAHGVREQYF
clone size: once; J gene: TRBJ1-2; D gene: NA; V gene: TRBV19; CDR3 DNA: TGTGCCAGTAGTACCCGGGACACCTTGAATGGCTACACCTTC; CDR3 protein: CASSTRDTLNGYTF
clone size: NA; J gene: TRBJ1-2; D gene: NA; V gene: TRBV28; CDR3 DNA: TGTGCCAGCACCTTCGGGGACACCGACTATGGCTACACCTTC; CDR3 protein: CASTFGDTDYGYTF
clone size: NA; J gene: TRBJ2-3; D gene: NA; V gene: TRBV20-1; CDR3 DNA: TGCAGTGCTGGCCGCGGTACGCAGTATTTT; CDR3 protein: CSAGRGTQYF
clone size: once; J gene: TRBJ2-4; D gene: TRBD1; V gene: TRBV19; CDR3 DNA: TGTGCCAGTAGTTCAGCCGGGACAGACAAAAACATTCAGTACTTC; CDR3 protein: CASSSAGTDKNIQYF
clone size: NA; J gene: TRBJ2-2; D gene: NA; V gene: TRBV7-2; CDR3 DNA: TGTGCCAGCAGCTTACCCCGACTAGGGCGGACCGGGGAGCTGTTTTTT; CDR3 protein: CASSLPRLGRTGELFF
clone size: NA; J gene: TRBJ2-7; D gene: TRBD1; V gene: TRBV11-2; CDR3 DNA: TGTGCCAGCAGCTTACAAGGACAGGGTACCTACGAGCAGTACTTC; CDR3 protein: CASSLQGQGTYEQYF